The 8 T cell receptor beta chains below come from one sample, sequenced in a study of T-cell memory formation after mild COVID-19. MiXCR was run by TCRdb on the 5' RACE reads, yielding one entry per CDR3 protein. The sample yields around 400,000 distinct CDR3 sequences, 24% seen once. The specimen was PBMCs or a T cell subset sorted from them (not recorded which). These receptors came from an adult woman who had mild COVID-19 (a few samples of this study predate the infection). Cell type and time point are not known.

The table lists this clonotype with a count of one. This sequence joins TRBV12-3 or TRBV12-4 and TRBJ1-2, with D unclear. This CDR3 has 11 amino acids. The ends were cut back, 5 bases at V and 8 bases at J, with 9 bases in the middle. CDR3 in amino acids: CASSVLRGYTF. As DNA, the CDR3 is TGTGCCAGCAGTGTGCTTCGAGGCTACACCTTC.

This clonotype was recorded many times. The chain has TRBV7-2 and TRBJ2-5; D gene uncertain. The CDR3 contains 14 residues. Per the germline V gene, CDR1 is SGHTA and CDR2 is FQGNSA. Trimming shortened V by 3 bases and J by 5 bases, and 13 bases separated the two germline ends. DNA of the CDR3: TGTGCCAGCAGCTTGGGCCTTAGCATGGAGACCCAGTACTTC. Translated: CASSLGLSMETQYF. The variable domain in full, with the rest retrieved from reference TRBV7-2 and TRBJ2-5, is GAGVSQSPSNKVTEKGKDVELRCDPISGHTALYWYRQSLGQGLEFLIYFQGNSAPDKSGLPSDRFSAERTGGSVSTLTIQRTQQEDSAVYLCASSLGLSMETQYFGPGTRLLVL.

This clonotype showed up just a few times. The gene calls are TRBV5-1 and TRBJ1-3, with D unresolved. CDR1 and CDR2 (germline): SGHRS, YFSETQ. The ends were cut back, 0 bases at V and 0 bases at J, with 13 bases in the middle. The CDR3 spans 17 residues. CDR3 loop: CASSLGANPNSGNTIYF. The CDR3, as DNA: TGCGCCAGCAGCTTGGGGGCCAACCCAAACTCTGGAAACACCATATATTTT.

The chain is built from TRBV4-1 and TRBJ2-7; D is possibly TRBD1 (5 bases). The CDR3 has 13 amino acids. Looked up from germline, CDR1 is MGHRA and CDR2 is YSYEKL. Trimming removed 4 bases from V and 5 bases from J, with 12 bases in between. CDR3 loop: CASSRTSGNEQYF. The CDR3 bases are TGCGCCAGCAGCCGTACCTCAGGGAACGAGCAGTACTTC.

This clonotype has more than one count but fewer than ten. The genes are TRBV19 and TRBJ2-3; D unclear. This CDR3 is 14 amino acids long. V was clipped by 4 bases and J by 2 bases, with 10 bases between them. The germline V gene encodes CDR1 LNHDA and CDR2 SQIVND (reference sequence). For the CDR3, the DNA is TGTGCCAGTAGTAGAACAGCACACACAGATACGCAGTATTTT. This translates into CASSRTAHTDTQYF.

The chain carries TRBV14 and TRBJ1-5, with D unclear. The V gene lost 1 base and the J gene lost 7 bases, with 8 bases spanning the gap. This CDR3 contains 13 residues. The germline V gene encodes CDR1 SGHDN and CDR2 FVKESK. This CDR3 is CASSQGLGQPQHF. The CDR3 nucleotides read TGTGCCAGCAGCCAAGGCCTTGGACAGCCCCAGCATTTT.

This clonotype was seen repeatedly, ten times or more. The gene calls are TRBV27 and TRBJ2-2, with 10 bases that match TRBD1. The CDR3 runs 13 residues. The V segment lost 5 bases and the J segment 6 bases; nucleotides outside the gene matches: 0. Germline CDR1 is MNHEY and CDR2 is SMNVEV (reference sequence). CDR3 bases: TGTGCCAGCAGTGGACAGGGGGCCGGGGAGCTGTTTTTT. It translates to CASSGQGAGELFF.

In its sample, this clonotype was seen a few times. The V call is TRBV12-3 or TRBV12-4, the J call TRBJ2-1, with TRBD1 matching over 7 bases. V lost 1 base and J lost 7; bases outside the gene matches: 7. The CDR3 spans 15 residues. This chain's CDR3 is CASSLGQGVMNEQFF. The DNA for the CDR3 is TGTGCCAGCAGTTTAGGTCAGGGGGTGATGAATGAGCAGTTCTTC.